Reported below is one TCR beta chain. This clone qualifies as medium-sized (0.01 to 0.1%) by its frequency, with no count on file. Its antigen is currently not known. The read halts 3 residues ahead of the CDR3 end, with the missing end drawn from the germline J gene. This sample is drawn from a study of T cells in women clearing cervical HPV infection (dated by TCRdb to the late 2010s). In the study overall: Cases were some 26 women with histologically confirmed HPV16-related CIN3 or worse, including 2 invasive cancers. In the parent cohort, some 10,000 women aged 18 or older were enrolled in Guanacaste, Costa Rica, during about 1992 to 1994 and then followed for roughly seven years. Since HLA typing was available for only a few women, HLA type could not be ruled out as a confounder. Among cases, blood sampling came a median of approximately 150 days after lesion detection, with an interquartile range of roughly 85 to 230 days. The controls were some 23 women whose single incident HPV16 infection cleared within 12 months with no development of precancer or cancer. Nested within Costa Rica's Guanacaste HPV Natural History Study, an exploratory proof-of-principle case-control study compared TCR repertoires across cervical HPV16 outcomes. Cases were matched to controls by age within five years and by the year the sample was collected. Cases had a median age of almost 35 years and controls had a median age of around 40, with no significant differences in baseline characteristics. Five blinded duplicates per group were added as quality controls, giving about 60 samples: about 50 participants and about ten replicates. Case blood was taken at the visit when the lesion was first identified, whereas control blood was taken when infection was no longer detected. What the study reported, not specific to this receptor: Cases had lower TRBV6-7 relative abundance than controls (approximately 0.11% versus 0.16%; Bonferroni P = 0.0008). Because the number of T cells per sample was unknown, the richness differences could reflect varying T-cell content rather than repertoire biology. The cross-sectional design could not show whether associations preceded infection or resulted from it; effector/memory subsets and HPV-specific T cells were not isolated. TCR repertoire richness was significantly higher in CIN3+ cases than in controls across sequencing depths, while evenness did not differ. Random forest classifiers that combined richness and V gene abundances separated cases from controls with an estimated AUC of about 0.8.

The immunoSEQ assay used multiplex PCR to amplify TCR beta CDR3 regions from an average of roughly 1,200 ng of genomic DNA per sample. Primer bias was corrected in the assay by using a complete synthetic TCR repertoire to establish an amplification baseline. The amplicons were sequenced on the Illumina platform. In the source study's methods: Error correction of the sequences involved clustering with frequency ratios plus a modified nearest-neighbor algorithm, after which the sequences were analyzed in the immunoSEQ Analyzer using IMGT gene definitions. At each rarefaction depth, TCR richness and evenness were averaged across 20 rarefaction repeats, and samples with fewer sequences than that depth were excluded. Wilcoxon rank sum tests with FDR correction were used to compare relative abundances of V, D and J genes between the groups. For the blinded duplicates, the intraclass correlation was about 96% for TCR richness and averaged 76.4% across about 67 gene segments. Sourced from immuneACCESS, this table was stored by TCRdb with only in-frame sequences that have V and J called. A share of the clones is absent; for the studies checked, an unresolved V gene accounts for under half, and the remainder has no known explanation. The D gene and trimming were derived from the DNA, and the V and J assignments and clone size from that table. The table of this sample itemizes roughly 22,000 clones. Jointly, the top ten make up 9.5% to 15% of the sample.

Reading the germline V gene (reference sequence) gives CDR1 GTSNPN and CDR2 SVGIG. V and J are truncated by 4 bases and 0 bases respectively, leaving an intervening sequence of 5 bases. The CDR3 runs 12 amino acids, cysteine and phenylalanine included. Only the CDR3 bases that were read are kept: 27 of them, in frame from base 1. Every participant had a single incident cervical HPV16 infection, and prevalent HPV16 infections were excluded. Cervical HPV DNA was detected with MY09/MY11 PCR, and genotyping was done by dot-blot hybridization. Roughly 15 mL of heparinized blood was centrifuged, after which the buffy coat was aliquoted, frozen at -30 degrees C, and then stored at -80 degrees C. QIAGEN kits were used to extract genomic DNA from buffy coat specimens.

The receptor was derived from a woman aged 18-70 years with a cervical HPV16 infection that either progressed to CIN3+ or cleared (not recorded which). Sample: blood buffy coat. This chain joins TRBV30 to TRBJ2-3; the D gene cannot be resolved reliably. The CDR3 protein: CAWKGSTDTQYF. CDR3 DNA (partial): TGTGCCTGGAAGGGCAGCACAGATACG.